The rows below give T cell receptor beta chains drawn from one sample of a study of immune evolution from preneoplasia to lung adenocarcinoma. Method: immunoSEQ multiplex PCR; TCRdb's copy keeps in-frame clones and lacks some. Altogether about 4,600 clones are present, roughly 72% being singletons, with the ten largest covering 6.5% to 8%. The material sequenced was FFPE adjacent normal lung tissue. These receptor sequences come from a person between 60 and 80 years old with lung adenocarcinoma. Both conserved end residues are part of each CDR3. Fields, in order: J gene, D gene, V gene, clone size, CDR3 protein, CDR3 DNA. A D gene is named only where the DNA matches it firmly. Rows give clone size only sometimes, using once, few, many, or a class for an expanded clone.

j_call: TRBJ1-5
d_call: TRBD1
v_call: TRBV5-6
clone_size: few
cdr3_aa: CASSSTGEDQPQHF
cdr3_nt: TGTGCCAGCAGCTCGACAGGGGAGGATCAGCCCCAGCATTTT

j_call: TRBJ1-5
d_call: -
v_call: TRBV28
clone_size: -
cdr3_aa: CASSTRHETGQPQHF
cdr3_nt: TGTGCCAGCAGTACCCGACATGAGACAGGTCAGCCCCAGCATTTT

j_call: TRBJ1-2
d_call: -
v_call: TRBV6-6
clone_size: -
cdr3_aa: CASSHRASGANYGYTF
cdr3_nt: TGTGCCAGCAGTCACCGGGCCTCAGGGGCTAACTATGGCTACACCTTC

j_call: TRBJ1-2
d_call: -
v_call: TRBV30
clone_size: -
cdr3_aa: CAWSPRIGGYTF
cdr3_nt: TGTGCTTGGAGCCCTCGGATAGGTGGCTACACCTTC

j_call: TRBJ1-1
d_call: TRBD1
v_call: TRBV11-2
clone_size: -
cdr3_aa: CASSAPGQKAFF
cdr3_nt: TGTGCCAGCAGCGCGCCGGGACAGAAAGCTTTCTTT

j_call: TRBJ2-7
d_call: -
v_call: TRBV27
clone_size: -
cdr3_aa: CASSFTPASYEQYF
cdr3_nt: TGTGCCAGCAGTTTTACCCCAGCCTCCTACGAGCAGTACTTC

j_call: TRBJ1-1
d_call: -
v_call: TRBV6-6
clone_size: -
cdr3_aa: CASIISLVGEAFF
cdr3_nt: TGTGCCAGCATTATAAGTTTGGTCGGGGAAGCTTTCTTT

j_call: TRBJ2-1
d_call: TRBD1
v_call: TRBV6-5
clone_size: few
cdr3_aa: CASRQGQGFINEQFF
cdr3_nt: TGTGCCAGCAGACAGGGACAGGGGTTTATCAATGAGCAGTTCTTC

j_call: TRBJ2-7
d_call: -
v_call: TRBV5-1
clone_size: -
cdr3_aa: CASSLLQNLEQYF
cdr3_nt: TGCGCCAGCAGCTTGTTGCAAAACCTCGAGCAGTACTTC

j_call: TRBJ2-1
d_call: TRBD1
v_call: TRBV28
clone_size: -
cdr3_aa: CASSLTGGNEQFF
cdr3_nt: TGTGCCAGCAGTCTCACAGGGGGCAATGAGCAGTTCTTC

j_call: TRBJ2-7
d_call: -
v_call: TRBV28
clone_size: -
cdr3_aa: CASSFPTSGYEQYF
cdr3_nt: TGTGCCAGCAGTTTCCCGACTAGTGGCTACGAGCAGTACTTC

j_call: TRBJ2-3
d_call: -
v_call: TRBV7-2
clone_size: -
cdr3_aa: CASSAYGDTQYF
cdr3_nt: TGTGCCAGCAGCGCGTATGGGGATACGCAGTATTTT